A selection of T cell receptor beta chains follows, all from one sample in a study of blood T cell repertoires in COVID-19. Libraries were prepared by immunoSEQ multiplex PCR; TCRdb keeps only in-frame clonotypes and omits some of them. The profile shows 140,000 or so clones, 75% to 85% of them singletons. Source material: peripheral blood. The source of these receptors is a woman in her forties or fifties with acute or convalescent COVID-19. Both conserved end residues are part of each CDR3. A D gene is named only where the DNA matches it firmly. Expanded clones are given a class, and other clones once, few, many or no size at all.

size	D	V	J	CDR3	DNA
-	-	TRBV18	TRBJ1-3	CASSPEGRAGNTIYF	TGTGCCAGCTCACCCGAGGGAAGAGCTGGAAACACCATATATTTT
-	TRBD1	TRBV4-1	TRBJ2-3	CASSQDLQGAGADTQYF	TGCGCCAGCAGCCAAGATCTCCAGGGGGCTGGGGCAGATACGCAGTATTTT
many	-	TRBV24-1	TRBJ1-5	CATSDSGQPQHF	TGTGCCACCAGTGATTCCGGGCAGCCCCAGCATTTT
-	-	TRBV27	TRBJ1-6	CASSLGRGDGSPLHF	TGTGCCAGCAGTTTGGGGAGGGGAGACGGTTCACCCCTCCACTTT
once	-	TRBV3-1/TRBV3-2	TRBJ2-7	CASSQEGQQEGEQYF	TGTGCCAGCAGCCAAGAGGGGCAGCAGGAGGGCGAGCAGTACTTC
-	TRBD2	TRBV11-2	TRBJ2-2	CASSRTSGGAGTGELFF	TGTGCCAGCAGCCGGACTAGCGGGGGGGCGGGCACCGGGGAGCTGTTTTTT
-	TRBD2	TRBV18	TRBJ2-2	CASSGTSGTNTGELFF	TGTGCCAGCTCAGGGACTAGCGGGACGAACACCGGGGAGCTGTTTTTT
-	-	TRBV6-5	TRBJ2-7	CASSTGINEQYF	TGTGCCAGCAGTACAGGGATCAACGAGCAGTACTTC
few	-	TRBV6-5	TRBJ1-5	CASSPYSNQPQHF	TGTGCCAGCAGTCCCTATAGCAATCAGCCCCAGCATTTT
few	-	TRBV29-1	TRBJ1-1	CSVTGSPTEAFF	TGCAGCGTAACGGGATCCCCCACTGAAGCTTTCTTT
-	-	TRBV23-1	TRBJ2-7	CASSPPGQRSYEQYF	TGCGCCAGCAGTCCGCCGGGACAACGCTCCTACGAGCAGTACTTC
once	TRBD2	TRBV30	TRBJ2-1	CAGWGGGGAYNEQFF	TGTGCCGGCTGGGGTGGCGGGGGGGCATACAATGAGCAGTTCTTC
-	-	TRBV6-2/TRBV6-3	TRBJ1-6	CASSYRDSPLHF	TGTGCCAGCAGTTACCGGGATTCACCCCTCCACTTT
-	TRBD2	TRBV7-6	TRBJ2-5	CAAGRLGGKETQYF	TGTGCCGCTGGTCGCTTGGGGGGGAAAGAGACCCAGTACTTC
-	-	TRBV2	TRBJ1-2	CAVWTDGYTF	TGTGCCGTGTGGACAGATGGCTACACCTTC
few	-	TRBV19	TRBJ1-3	CASSKTTISGNTIYF	TGTGCCAGTAGTAAAACGACAATTTCTGGAAACACCATATATTTT
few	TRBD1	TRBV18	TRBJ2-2	CASSPPGQGTNTGELFF	TGTGCCAGCTCACCGCCGGGACAGGGGACGAACACCGGGGAGCTGTTTTTT
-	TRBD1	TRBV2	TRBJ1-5	CASLRQGRMGNQPQHF	TGTGCCAGTCTTAGACAGGGGAGAATGGGGAATCAGCCCCAGCATTTT
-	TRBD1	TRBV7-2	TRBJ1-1	CASSLVTGVNTEAFF	TGTGCCAGCAGCTTAGTAACAGGGGTGAACACTGAAGCTTTCTTT
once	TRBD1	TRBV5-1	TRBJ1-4	CASTVTPGQGIEKLFF	TGCGCCAGCACCGTCACCCCGGGACAGGGTATAGAAAAACTGTTTTTT
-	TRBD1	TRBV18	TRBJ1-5	CASSPPGQGAGQPQHF	TGTGCCAGCTCACCGCCGGGACAGGGGGCCGGACAGCCCCAGCATTTT
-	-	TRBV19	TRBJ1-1	CASNQGMNTEAFF	TGTGCCAGTAATCAGGGCATGAACACTGAAGCTTTCTTT
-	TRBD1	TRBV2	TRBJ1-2	CASSTGVLNYGYTF	TGTGCCAGCAGTACAGGGGTTCTGAACTATGGCTACACCTTC
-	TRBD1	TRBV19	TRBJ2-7	CASSTQQGAGYEQYF	TGTGCCAGTAGTACACAACAGGGGGCGGGGTACGAGCAGTACTTC
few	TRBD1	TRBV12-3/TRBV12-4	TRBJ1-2	CASRQGGYGYTF	TGTGCCAGTCGACAGGGGGGCTATGGCTACACCTTC
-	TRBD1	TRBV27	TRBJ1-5	CASATGQEGPQHF	TGTGCCAGCGCCACGGGACAGGAGGGGCCCCAGCATTTT
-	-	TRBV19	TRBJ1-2	CASSIGGTPYGYTF	TGTGCCAGTAGTATAGGAGGGACACCTTATGGCTACACCTTC
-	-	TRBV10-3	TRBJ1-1	CAISESGGTEAFF	TGTGCCATCAGTGAGTCGGGGGGGACTGAAGCTTTCTTT
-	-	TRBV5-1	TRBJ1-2	CASSPAGSYGYTF	TGCGCCAGCAGCCCCGCGGGGAGTTATGGCTACACCTTC
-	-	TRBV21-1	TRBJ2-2	CASSKIRASGGGELFF	TGTGCCAGCAGCAAAATAAGGGCCTCGGGAGGCGGGGAGCTGTTTTTT
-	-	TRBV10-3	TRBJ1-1	CAIGEQVKAFF	TGTGCCATCGGCGAACAGGTTAAAGCTTTCTTT
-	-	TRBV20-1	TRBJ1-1	CSASERDTSLAEAFF	TGCAGTGCTAGTGAACGGGACACCTCCCTGGCTGAAGCTTTCTTT
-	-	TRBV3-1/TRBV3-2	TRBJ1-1	CASSQQGDTEAFF	TGTGCCAGCAGCCAGCAAGGGGACACTGAAGCTTTCTTT
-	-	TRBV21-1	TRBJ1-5	CASSKREPLLLDRGGQPQHF	TGTGCCAGCAGCAAGAGGGAACCCCTGTTGTTGGACAGGGGGGGTCAGCCCCAGCATTTT
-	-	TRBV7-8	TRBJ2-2	CASSPGLNTGELFF	TGTGCCAGCAGCCCGGGATTGAACACCGGGGAGCTGTTTTTT
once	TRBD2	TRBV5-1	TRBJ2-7	CASSLGGGYEQYF	TGCGCCAGCAGCTTAGGCGGGGGCTACGAGCAGTACTTC
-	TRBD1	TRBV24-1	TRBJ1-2	CATSDAGTGDASGYTF	TGTGCCACCAGTGATGCCGGGACAGGGGACGCCTCTGGCTACACCTTC
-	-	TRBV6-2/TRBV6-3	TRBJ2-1	CASSERGNEQFF	TGTGCCAGCAGCGAAAGAGGGAATGAGCAGTTCTTC
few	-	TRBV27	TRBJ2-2	CASSSPGQGSGELFF	TGTGCCAGCAGTTCGCCGGGACAAGGGTCCGGGGAGCTGTTTTTT
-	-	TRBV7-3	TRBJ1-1	CASSLPGRRAFF	TGTGCCAGCAGCTTACCGGGGAGAAGAGCTTTCTTT
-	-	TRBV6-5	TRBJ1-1	CASSRGGNTEAFF	TGTGCCAGCAGTCGAGGAGGGAACACTGAAGCTTTCTTT
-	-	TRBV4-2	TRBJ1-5	CASSHGTEGNNQPQHF	TGTGCCAGCAGCCATGGGACGGAGGGTAACAATCAGCCCCAGCATTTT
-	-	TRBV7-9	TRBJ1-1	CASSLRGEAFF	TGTGCCAGCAGCTTAAGAGGGGAAGCTTTCTTT
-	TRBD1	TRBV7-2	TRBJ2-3	CASSLGDRGKDTQYF	TGTGCCAGCAGCTTAGGGGACAGGGGTAAAGATACGCAGTATTTT
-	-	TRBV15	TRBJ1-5	CATRIRGQNQPQHF	TGTGCCACCAGGATCCGGGGACAAAATCAGCCCCAGCATTTT
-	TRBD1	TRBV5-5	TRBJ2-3	CASSRTGGPTDTQYF	TGTGCCAGCAGCCGGACAGGGGGCCCTACAGATACGCAGTATTTT
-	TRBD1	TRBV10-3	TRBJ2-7	CAISESTGTYEQYF	TGTGCCATCAGTGAGTCGACAGGGACCTACGAGCAGTACTTC
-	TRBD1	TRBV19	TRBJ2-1	CASSIDRGQGSYNEQFF	TGTGCCAGTAGTATAGATCGGGGACAGGGCTCCTACAATGAGCAGTTCTTC
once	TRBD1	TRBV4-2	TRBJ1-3	CASSQDLQGAGLVTGNTIYF	TGTGCCAGCAGCCAAGATCTCCAGGGGGCAGGATTGGTAACTGGAAACACCATATATTTT
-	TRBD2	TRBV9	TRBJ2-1	CASSGLAGQNEQFF	TGTGCCAGCAGCGGTCTAGCGGGGCAAAATGAGCAGTTCTTC
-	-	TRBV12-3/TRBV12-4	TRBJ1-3	CASSLKGNTIYF	TGTGCCAGCAGTTTGAAGGGGAACACCATATATTTT
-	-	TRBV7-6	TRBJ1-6	CASSLAPQGFNSPLHF	TGTGCCAGCAGCTTAGCCCCCCAGGGCTTCAATTCACCCCTCCACTTT
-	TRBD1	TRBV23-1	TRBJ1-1	CASNHPQTGDTEAFF	TGCGCCAGCAACCACCCTCAGACAGGGGACACTGAAGCTTTCTTT
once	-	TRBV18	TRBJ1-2	CASSPGSSPYGYTF	TGTGCCAGCTCACCAGGCAGTTCTCCCTATGGCTACACCTTC
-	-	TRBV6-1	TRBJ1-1	CASTEGLDRNTEAFF	TGTGCCAGCACTGAAGGGCTGGACAGGAACACTGAAGCTTTCTTT